One sample yielded the 4 T cell receptor beta chains listed below, sequenced in a study of T cell responses to AZD1222 COVID-19 vaccine. TCRdb keeps only in-frame clones here, not all; method: immunoSEQ multiplex PCR. The table lists approximately 82,000 clones, 80% to 90% of them singletons. Sequenced material: peripheral blood, taken on day 0 of AZD1222 vaccination. These receptors were collected from an adult in good health.

The rearrangement joins TRBV6-5 to TRBJ1-4; 7 bases line up with TRBD1. CDR1 is MNHEY and CDR2 is SVGAGI in the germline V gene. The CDR3 length is 14 residues. The V segment lost 5 bases and the J segment 2 bases; nucleotides outside the gene matches: 2. This CDR3 is CASSLGGTNEKLFF. The CDR3 nucleotides are TGTGCCAGCAGTCTAGGGGGCACTAATGAAAAACTGTTTTTT.

The V gene is TRBV9, the J gene TRBJ1-2, with 7 bases lining up with TRBD1. J was trimmed by 8 bases and V by 4 bases; bases with no gene match: 14. The CDR3 consists of 15 residues. Germline loops: CDR1 SGDLS, CDR2 YYNGEE. CDR3 nucleotides: TGTGCCAGCAGCCCCCGAGGAGGGGACAGCCTGGGCTACACCTTC. Its protein is CASSPRGGDSLGYTF.

This clone showed up just once. The rearrangement uses TRBV15 and TRBJ1-2; a possible D gene is TRBD1 (5 bases). This CDR3 spans 13 amino acids. Germline V gene lookup returns CDR1 LNHNV and CDR2 YYDKDF (reference sequence). V lost 0 bases and J lost 8, with 10 bases in between. CDR3 sequence: CATSRDLGDGYTF. The CDR3 DNA reads TGTGCCACCAGCAGAGATCTGGGGGACGGCTACACCTTC.

CDR3 residues: CASSLGGRGYTF. The CDR3 DNA sequence: TGTGCCAGCAGTTTGGGGGGCCGGGGCTACACCTTC. The gene calls are TRBV12-3 or TRBV12-4 and TRBJ1-2; D might be TRBD1 (6 bases). With 3 bases removed from V and 8 bases from J, the gap between germline ends came to 10 bases. This CDR3 contains 12 residues.